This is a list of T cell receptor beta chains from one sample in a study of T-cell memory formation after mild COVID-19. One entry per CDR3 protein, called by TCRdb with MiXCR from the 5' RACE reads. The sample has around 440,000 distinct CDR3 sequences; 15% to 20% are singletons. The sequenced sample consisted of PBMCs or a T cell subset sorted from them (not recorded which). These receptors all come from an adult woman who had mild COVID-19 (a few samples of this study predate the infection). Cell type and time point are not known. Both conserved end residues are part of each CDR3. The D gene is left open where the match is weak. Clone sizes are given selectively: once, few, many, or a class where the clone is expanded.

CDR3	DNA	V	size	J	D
CSALDGVANYGYTF	TGCAGCGCCCTAGATGGCGTGGCTAACTATGGCTACACCTTC	TRBV29-1	few	TRBJ1-2	NA
CAVAGVYNEQFF	TGTGCGGTAGCGGGAGTTTACAATGAGCAGTTCTTC	TRBV7-9	NA	TRBJ2-1	TRBD2
CASTLGAGTYNEQFF	TGTGCCAGCACACTCGGAGCGGGGACATACAATGAGCAGTTCTTC	TRBV6-2/TRBV6-3	NA	TRBJ2-1	NA
CASSQLLAGANEQFF	TGTGCCAGCAGCCAATTACTAGCGGGAGCCAATGAGCAGTTCTTC	TRBV14	NA	TRBJ2-1	TRBD2
CASSIRGENTEAFF	TGTGCCAGTAGTATTAGAGGGGAGAACACTGAAGCTTTCTTT	TRBV19	NA	TRBJ1-1	NA
CASSPGPDEKLFF	TGTGCCAGCAGCCCCGGACCTGATGAAAAACTGTTTTTT	TRBV7-8	few	TRBJ1-4	NA
CASTPSGTDTQYF	TGTGCCAGCACCCCCTCGGGTACAGATACGCAGTATTTT	TRBV2	NA	TRBJ2-3	NA
CSARVQGEMNTEAFF	TGCAGTGCTAGAGTACAGGGAGAAATGAACACTGAAGCTTTCTTT	TRBV20-1	NA	TRBJ1-1	NA
CASSLRTGGTEAFF	TGTGCCAGCAGTTTAAGGACGGGAGGCACTGAAGCTTTCTTT	TRBV12-3/TRBV12-4	many	TRBJ1-1	NA
CASSVGTGVQDTQYF	TGTGCCAGCAGCGTAGGGACAGGCGTTCAAGATACGCAGTATTTT	TRBV9	many	TRBJ2-3	TRBD1
CASSLGVPEPQHF	TGTGCCAGCAGTTTAGGTGTTCCAGAGCCCCAGCATTTT	TRBV27	few	TRBJ1-5	NA
CASSQGSPSNYGYTF	TGTGCCAGCAGCCAAGGTTCCCCTTCTAACTATGGCTACACCTTC	TRBV3-1	few	TRBJ1-2	NA
CASSPQKGSTDTQYF	TGTGCCAGCTCACCACAGAAGGGTTCCACAGATACGCAGTATTTT	TRBV18	NA	TRBJ2-3	NA
CASSPGTLHSPLHF	TGTGCCAGCAGCCCGGGGACTCTACACTCACCCCTCCACTTT	TRBV7-2	few	TRBJ1-6	NA
CASSLVIRGEQYF	TGTGCCAGCAGTCTTGTTATCAGGGGCGAGCAGTACTTC	TRBV2	few	TRBJ2-7	NA
CASSEWGASNQPQHF	TGTGCCAGCAGTGAATGGGGGGCAAGCAATCAGCCCCAGCATTTT	TRBV2	NA	TRBJ1-5	NA
CATSEGASGVADTQYF	TGTGCCACCAGCGAGGGGGCTAGCGGGGTTGCAGATACGCAGTATTTT	TRBV15	NA	TRBJ2-3	TRBD2
CASSLGSAGGGNEQFF	TGTGCCAGCAGTTTGGGATCAGCGGGAGGCGGTAATGAGCAGTTCTTC	TRBV7-6	few	TRBJ2-1	TRBD2
CASSPDGGLPYGYTF	TGTGCCAGCAGTCCGGACGGGGGGTTACCCTATGGCTACACCTTC	TRBV6-5	NA	TRBJ1-2	NA
CASSLALAGEAAHEQYF	TGCGCCAGCAGCTTGGCACTAGCGGGAGAGGCGGCACACGAGCAGTACTTC	TRBV5-1	few	TRBJ2-7	TRBD2
CSAREGDGDANIQYF	TGCAGTGCTAGAGAAGGGGACGGGGACGCGAACATTCAGTACTTC	TRBV20-1	NA	TRBJ2-4	NA
CATSAGLAGAGELFF	TGTGCCACCAGTGCGGGACTAGCGGGAGCCGGGGAGCTGTTTTTT	TRBV24-1	NA	TRBJ2-2	TRBD2